Following are 8 T cell receptor beta chains from one sample sequenced in a study of blood T cell repertoires in COVID-19. Clones were read by immunoSEQ multiplex PCR, and TCRdb kept only the in-frame ones, dropping some. The sample lists about 390,000 clones; around nine tenths were seen once. The sequenced material came from PBMCs or T cells enriched from blood (not recorded which). These TCRs come from a woman aged 50 to 60 who had recovered from COVID-19.

The chain links TRBV14 to TRBJ2-3; possible D gene TRBD1, 6 bases. Trimming shortened V by 3 bases and J by 1 base, and 14 bases separated the two germline ends. There are 16 residues in the CDR3. Germline V CDR1 and CDR2: SGHDN, FVKESK. The CDR3 nucleotides read TGTGCCAGCAGCCATTCGGACAGTATGGGCACAGATACGCAGTATTTT. Protein sequence: CASSHSDSMGTDTQYF.

The V and J genes are TRBV24-1 and TRBJ2-1; 8 bases align to TRBD2. The germline V gene has CDR1 KGHDR and CDR2 SFDVKD. Losses at the gene ends were 10 bases for V and 6 bases for J; bases not matched to a gene: 7. The CDR3 sequence is 13 residues long. CDR3 sequence: CATRASGSNEQFF. In nucleotides, the CDR3 is TGTGCCACGAGGGCTAGCGGGTCCAATGAGCAGTTCTTC.

The rearrangement links TRBV3-1 (or the pseudogene TRBV3-2) to TRBJ2-1, with TRBD1 matching 7 bases. V gave up 4 bases and J gave up 12 bases; unmatched junction bases: 18. The CDR3 length is 16 residues. Germline V gene data show CDR1 as LGHDT and CDR2 as YNNKEL (reference sequence). CDR3 residues: CASSRTTGTVSHGQFF. CDR3 sequence (DNA): TGTGCCAGCAGCCGGACCACCGGGACAGTATCCCATGGGCAGTTCTTC.

The chain uses TRBV19 and TRBJ1-6; perhaps TRBD1 as D (5 bases). Germline CDR1 reads LNHDA; CDR2 reads SQIVND (reference sequence). V was trimmed by 6 bases and J by 5 bases, leaving 11 bases between them. CDR3 length equals 14 residues. CDR3 sequence reads: CASSRQFNNSPLHF. The CDR3 nucleotides are TGTGCCAGTAGCCGACAGTTTAATAATTCACCCCTCCACTTT.

The gene calls are TRBV29-1 and TRBJ2-3, with D unresolved. Germline V gene data show CDR1 as SQVTM and CDR2 as ANQGSEA. The CDR3 has 10 residues. The V gene lost 4 bases and the J gene lost 5 bases, with 4 bases spanning the gap. CDR3 coding DNA: TGCAGCGTTGGCGAAGATACGCAGTATTTT. This encodes CSVGEDTQYF.

The gene calls are TRBV7-2 and TRBJ2-3, with D possibly TRBD2 on 6 matching bases. Trimming pared 11 bases from V and 2 bases from J, leaving 14 bases between. The CDR3 loop spans 13 amino acids. The germline V gene encodes CDR1 SGHTA and CDR2 FQGNSA. CDR3 bases: TGTGCCGGAAGCGGGCGAAACACAGATACGCAGTATTTT. It codes for CAGSGRNTDTQYF.

V gene TRBV3-1 (or the pseudogene TRBV3-2) combines with J gene TRBJ1-5; D is uncertain. The V end was cut by 1 base, the J end by 2 bases, with 6 bases between. The germline V gene encodes CDR1 LGHDT and CDR2 YNNKEL (reference sequence). The CDR3 is 14 amino acids. The CDR3 is CASSQAPGNQPQHF. CDR3 DNA: TGTGCCAGCAGCCAAGCTCCGGGCAATCAGCCCCAGCATTTT.

The V and J genes are TRBV29-1 and TRBJ2-2; tentatively, D is TRBD2 (5 bases). Germline assignment: CDR1 SQVTM and CDR2 ANQGSEA. The germline V and J ends were trimmed by 3 bases and 2 bases, with 7 bases remaining between them. This CDR3 is built from 13 residues. DNA for the CDR3: TGCAGCGTTGAGGGGAGAAACACCGGGGAGCTGTTTTTT. This codes for CSVEGRNTGELFF.